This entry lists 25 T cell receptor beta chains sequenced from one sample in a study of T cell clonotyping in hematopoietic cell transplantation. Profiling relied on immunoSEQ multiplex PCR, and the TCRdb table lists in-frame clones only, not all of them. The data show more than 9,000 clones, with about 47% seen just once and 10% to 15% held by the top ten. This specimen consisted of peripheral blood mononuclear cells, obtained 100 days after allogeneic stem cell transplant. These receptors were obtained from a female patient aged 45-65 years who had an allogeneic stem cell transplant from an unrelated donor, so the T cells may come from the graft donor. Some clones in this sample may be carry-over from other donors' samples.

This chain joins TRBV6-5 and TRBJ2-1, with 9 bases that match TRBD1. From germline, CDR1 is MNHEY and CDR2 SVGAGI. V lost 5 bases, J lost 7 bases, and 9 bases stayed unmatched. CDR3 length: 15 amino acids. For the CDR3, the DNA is TGTGCCAGCAGTGGCCCCGGGACAGGGAAGAATGAGCAGTTCTTC. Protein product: CASSGPGTGKNEQFF.

The CDR3: CASSYSKGRENSPLHF. CDR3 DNA sequence: TGTGCCAGCAGTTACTCGAAAGGGCGGGAAAATTCACCCCTCCACTTT. The rearrangement joins TRBV6-5 to TRBJ1-6; D is ambiguous. Trimming took 0 bases from V and 7 from J, leaving 13 bases between them. Germline-derived CDR1 and CDR2 are MNHEY and SVGAGI. The CDR3 is made up of 16 amino acids.

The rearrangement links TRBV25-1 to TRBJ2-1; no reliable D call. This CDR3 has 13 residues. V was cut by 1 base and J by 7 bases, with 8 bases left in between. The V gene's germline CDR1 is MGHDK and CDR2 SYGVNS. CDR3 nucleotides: TGTGCCAGCAGTGAATTCGTGGATAATGAGCAGTTCTTC. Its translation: CASSEFVDNEQFF.

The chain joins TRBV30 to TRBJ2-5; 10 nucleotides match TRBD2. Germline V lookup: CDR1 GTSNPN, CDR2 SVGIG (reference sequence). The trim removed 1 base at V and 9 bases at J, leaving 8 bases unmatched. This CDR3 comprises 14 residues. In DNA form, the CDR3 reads TGTGCCTGGAGTGCGAGCGGGGGGGCGTTGGCCCAGTACTTC. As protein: CAWSASGGALAQYF.

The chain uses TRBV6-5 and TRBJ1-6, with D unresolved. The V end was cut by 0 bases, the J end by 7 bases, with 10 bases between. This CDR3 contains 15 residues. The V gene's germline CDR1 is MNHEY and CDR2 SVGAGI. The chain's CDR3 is CASSYSTGLNSPLHF. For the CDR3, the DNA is TGTGCCAGCAGTTACTCGACCGGCTTGAATTCACCCCTCCACTTT.

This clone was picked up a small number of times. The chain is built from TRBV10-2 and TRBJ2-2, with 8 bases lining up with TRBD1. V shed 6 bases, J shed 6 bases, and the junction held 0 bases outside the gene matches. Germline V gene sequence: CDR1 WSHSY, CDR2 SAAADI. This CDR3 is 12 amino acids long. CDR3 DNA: TGCGCCAGCAGACAGGGGGCCGGGGAGCTGTTTTTT. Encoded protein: CASRQGAGELFF.

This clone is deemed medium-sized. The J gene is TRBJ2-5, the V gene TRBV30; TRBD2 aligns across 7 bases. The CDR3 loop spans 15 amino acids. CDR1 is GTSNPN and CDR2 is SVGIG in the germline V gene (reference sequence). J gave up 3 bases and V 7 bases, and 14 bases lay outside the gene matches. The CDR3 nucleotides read TGTGCCTCTGCTGAGGCGGGAGATGTCGAAGAGACCCAGTACTTC. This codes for CASAEAGDVEETQYF.

This CDR3 reads CASTVATGWDGYTF. Written as DNA, the CDR3 is TGTGCCAGCACGGTAGCGACGGGGTGGGATGGCTACACCTTC. This chain connects TRBV6-1 to TRBJ1-2; D not resolved. V was cut by 7 bases and J by 6 bases, with 18 bases left in between. The CDR3 consists of 14 residues. The V gene's germline CDR1 is MNHNS and CDR2 SASEGT.

The CDR3 loop is CASSYAFDSGGETQYF. CDR3 coding DNA: TGTGCCAGCAGTTATGCCTTCGACTCGGGGGGGGAGACCCAGTACTTC. The chain has TRBV6-5 and TRBJ2-5; TRBD2 matches at 8 bases. Germline lookup yields CDR1 MNHEY and CDR2 SVGAGI. The V gene end was trimmed by 3 bases and the J gene end by 5 bases; junction bases not matched to a gene: 11. This CDR3 region has 16 residues.

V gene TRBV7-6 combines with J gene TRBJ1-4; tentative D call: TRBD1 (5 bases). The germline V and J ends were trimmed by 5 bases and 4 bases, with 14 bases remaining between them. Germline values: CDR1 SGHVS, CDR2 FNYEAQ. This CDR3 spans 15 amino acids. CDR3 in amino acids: CASSAEPGLNEKLFF. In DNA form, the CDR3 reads TGTGCCAGCAGCGCCGAGCCGGGGCTTAATGAAAAACTGTTTTTT.

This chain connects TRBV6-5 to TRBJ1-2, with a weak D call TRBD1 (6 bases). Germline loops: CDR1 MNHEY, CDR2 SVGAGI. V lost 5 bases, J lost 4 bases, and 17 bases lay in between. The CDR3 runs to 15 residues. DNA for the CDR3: TGTGCCAGCAGTGGGTACAGGGAGGTTTCCTATGGCTACACCTTC. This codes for CASSGYREVSYGYTF.

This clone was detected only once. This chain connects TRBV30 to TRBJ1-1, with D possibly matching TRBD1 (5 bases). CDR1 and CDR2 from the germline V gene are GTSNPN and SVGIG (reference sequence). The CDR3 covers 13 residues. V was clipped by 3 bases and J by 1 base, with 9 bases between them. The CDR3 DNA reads TGTGCCTGGAGGTTGAGGGGGAACACTGAAGCTTTCTTT. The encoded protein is CAWRLRGNTEAFF.

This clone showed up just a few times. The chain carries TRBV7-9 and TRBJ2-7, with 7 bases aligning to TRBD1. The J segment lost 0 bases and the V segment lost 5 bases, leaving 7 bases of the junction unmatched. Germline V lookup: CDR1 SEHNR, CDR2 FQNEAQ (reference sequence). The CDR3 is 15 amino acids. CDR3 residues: CASSIGTDPSYEQYF. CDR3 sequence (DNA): TGTGCCAGCAGCATCGGGACAGATCCCTCCTACGAGCAGTACTTC. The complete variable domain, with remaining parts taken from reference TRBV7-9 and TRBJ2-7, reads DTGVSQNPRHKITKRGQNVTFRCDPISEHNRLYWYRQTLGQGPEFLTYFQNEAQLEKSRLLSDRFSAERPKGSFSTLEIQRTEQGDSAMYLCASSIGTDPSYEQYFGPGTRLTVT.

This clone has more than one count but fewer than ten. CDR3 nucleotides: TGTGCCAGCAGCTTGGGGGACAGCGGGGGGGAGACCCAGTACTTC. Protein sequence: CASSLGDSGGETQYF. The chain carries TRBV5-6 and TRBJ2-5; 9 nucleotides line up with TRBD2. The CDR3 has 15 amino acids. The germline V gene has CDR1 SGHDT and CDR2 YYEEEE. V gave up 0 bases and J gave up 5 bases; unmatched junction bases: 5. Drawing the rest from reference TRBV5-6 and TRBJ2-5, the complete variable domain is DAGVTQSPTHLIKTRGQQVTLRCSPKSGHDTVSWYQQALGQGPQFIFQYYEEEERQRGNFPDRFSGHQFPNYSSELNVNALLLGDSALYLCASSLGDSGGETQYFGPGTRLLVL.

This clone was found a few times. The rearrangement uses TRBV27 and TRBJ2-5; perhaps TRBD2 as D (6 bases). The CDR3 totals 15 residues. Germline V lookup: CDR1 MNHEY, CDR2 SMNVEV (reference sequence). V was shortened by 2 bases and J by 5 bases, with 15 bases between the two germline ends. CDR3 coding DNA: TGTGCCAGCAGTTTAGGCGGGACTTCCCTGGAGACCCAGTACTTC. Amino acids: CASSLGGTSLETQYF.

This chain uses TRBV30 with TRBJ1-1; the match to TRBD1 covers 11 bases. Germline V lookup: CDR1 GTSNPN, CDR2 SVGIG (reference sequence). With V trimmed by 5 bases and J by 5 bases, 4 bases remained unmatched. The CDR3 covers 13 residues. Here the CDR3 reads CAWGQGARTEAFF. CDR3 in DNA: TGTGCCTGGGGACAGGGGGCACGAACTGAAGCTTTCTTT.

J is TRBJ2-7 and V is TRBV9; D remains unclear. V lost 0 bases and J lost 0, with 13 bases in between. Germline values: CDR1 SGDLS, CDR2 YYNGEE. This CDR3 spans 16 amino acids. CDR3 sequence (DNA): TGTGCCAGCAGCGTAGCTCCCACTCCGAGCTCCTACGAGCAGTACTTC. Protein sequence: CASSVAPTPSSYEQYF.

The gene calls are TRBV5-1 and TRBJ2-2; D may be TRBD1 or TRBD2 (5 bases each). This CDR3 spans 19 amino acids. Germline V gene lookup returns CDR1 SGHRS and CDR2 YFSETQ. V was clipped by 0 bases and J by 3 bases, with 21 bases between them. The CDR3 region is CASSLGQSYSPRDTGELFF. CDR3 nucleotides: TGCGCCAGCAGCTTGGGACAGAGCTATTCCCCGAGGGACACCGGGGAGCTGTTTTTT. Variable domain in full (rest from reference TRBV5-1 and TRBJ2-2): KAGVTQTPRYLIKTRGQQVTLSCSPISGHRSVSWYQQTPGQGLQFLFEYFSETQRNKGNFPGRFSGRQFSNSRSEMNVSTLELGDSALYLCASSLGQSYSPRDTGELFFGEGSRLTVL.

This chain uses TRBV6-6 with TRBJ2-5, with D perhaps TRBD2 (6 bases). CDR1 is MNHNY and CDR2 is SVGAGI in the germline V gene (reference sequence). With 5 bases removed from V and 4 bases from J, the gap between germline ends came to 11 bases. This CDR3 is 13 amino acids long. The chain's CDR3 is CASSPRLGETQYF. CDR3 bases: TGTGCCAGCAGTCCTCGACTAGGAGAGACCCAGTACTTC.

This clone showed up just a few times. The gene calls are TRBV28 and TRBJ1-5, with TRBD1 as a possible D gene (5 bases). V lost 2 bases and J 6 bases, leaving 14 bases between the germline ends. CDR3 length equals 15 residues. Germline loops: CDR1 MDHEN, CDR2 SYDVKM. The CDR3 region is CASSLERARAQPQHF. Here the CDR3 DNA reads TGTGCCAGCAGTTTAGAGAGAGCCAGGGCTCAGCCCCAGCATTTT.

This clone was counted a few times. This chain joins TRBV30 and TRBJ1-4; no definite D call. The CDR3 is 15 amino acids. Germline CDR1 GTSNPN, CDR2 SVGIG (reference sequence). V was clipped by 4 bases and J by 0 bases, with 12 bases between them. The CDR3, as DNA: TGTGCCTGGAAATCCGCGGAGACAACTAATGAAAAACTGTTTTTT. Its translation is CAWKSAETTNEKLFF.

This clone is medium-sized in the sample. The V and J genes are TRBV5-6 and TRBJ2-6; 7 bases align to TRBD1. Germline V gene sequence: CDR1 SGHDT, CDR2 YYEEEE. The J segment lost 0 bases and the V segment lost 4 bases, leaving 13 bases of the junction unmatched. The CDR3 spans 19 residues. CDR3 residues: CASSEVGDSFSSGANVLTF. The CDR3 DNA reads TGTGCCAGCAGCGAAGTAGGGGACAGCTTCAGCTCTGGGGCCAACGTCCTGACTTTC. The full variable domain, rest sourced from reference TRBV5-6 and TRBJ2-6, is DAGVTQSPTHLIKTRGQQVTLRCSPKSGHDTVSWYQQALGQGPQFIFQYYEEEERQRGNFPDRFSGHQFPNYSSELNVNALLLGDSALYLCASSEVGDSFSSGANVLTFGAGSRLTVL.

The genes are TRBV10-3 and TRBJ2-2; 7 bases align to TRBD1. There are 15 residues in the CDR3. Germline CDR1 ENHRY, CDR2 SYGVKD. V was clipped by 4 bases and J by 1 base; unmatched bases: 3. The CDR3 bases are TGTGCCATCAGTGGAAGGGGGCTGAACACCGGGGAGCTGTTTTTT. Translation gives CAISGRGLNTGELFF.

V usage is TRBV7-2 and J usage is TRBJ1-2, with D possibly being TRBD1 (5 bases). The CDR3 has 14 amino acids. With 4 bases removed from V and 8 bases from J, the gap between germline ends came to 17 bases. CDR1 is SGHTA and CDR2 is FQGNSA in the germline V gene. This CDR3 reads CASSSRGTALGYTF. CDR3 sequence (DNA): TGTGCCAGCAGCTCCCGGGGCACGGCCCTCGGCTACACCTTC.

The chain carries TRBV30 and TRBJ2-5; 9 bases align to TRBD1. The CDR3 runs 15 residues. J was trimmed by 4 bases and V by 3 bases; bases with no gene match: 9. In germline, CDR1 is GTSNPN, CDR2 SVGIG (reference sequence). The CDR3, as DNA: TGTGCCTGGAGAGGGACAGGGCAAGCTGGAGAGACCCAGTACTTC. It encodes CAWRGTGQAGETQYF.